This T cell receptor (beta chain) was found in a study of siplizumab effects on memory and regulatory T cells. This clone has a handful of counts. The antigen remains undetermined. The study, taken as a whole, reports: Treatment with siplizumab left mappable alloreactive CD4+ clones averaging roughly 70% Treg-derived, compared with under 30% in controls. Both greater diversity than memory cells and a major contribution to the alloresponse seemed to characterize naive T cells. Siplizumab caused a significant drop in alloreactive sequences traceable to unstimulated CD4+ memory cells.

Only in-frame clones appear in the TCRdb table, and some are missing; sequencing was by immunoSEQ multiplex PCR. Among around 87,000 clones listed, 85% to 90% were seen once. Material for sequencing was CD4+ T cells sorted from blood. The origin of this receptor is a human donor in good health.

The CDR3 here is CASSQALGRDTEAFF. The CDR3 DNA reads as TGTGCCAGCAGCCAAGCTCTAGGGAGAGACACTGAAGCTTTCTTT. The rearrangement uses TRBV4-2 and TRBJ1-1, with unresolved D. Germline lookup yields CDR1 LGHNA and CDR2 YNFKEQ. The V and J ends lost 1 base and 3 bases respectively, with 12 bases between them. CDR3 size: 15 residues.